This T cell receptor (beta chain) was captured by sequencing in a study of shared clonotypes between healthy human individuals (dated by TCRdb to the early 2020s). Background on the whole study: The cohort comprised a couple of women and three men aged 18 to 49 years. For each donor, three plates each were used for CD4 naive and CD4 memory, two plates were used for CD8 naive, and one plate was used for CD8 memory. Blood TCR repertoires of several healthy adults were deeply sequenced to estimate repertoire size and the extent of clonotype sharing between individuals. To increase sequencing depth and limit assay-specific biases, TCR repertoire library preparation and sequencing were carried out by different laboratories using diverse techniques. Leukapheresis yielded between about 0.9 and 9.5 billion PBMCs per donor.

Study-wide findings and limitations: Larger estimated clonotype richness was generally found for naive subsets than for memory subsets. Across a few donors, about 5% of naive CD4, roughly 3.3% of naive CD8, about 2.3% of memory CD4, and 0.4% of memory CD8 clonotypes were shared. Based on pairwise subsampling, the degree of clonotype sharing among donors was expected to be affected by sequencing depth. Rarefaction of sorted-subset datasets indicated incomplete sequencing despite the large sequencing depth. Sampling was restricted to blood, and TCR repertoires in tissue are likely to differ from TCR repertoires in blood. Compared with non-shared clonotypes, clonotypes shared by all four sorted-subset donors had higher generation probabilities. The genetic and exposure-history diversity represented was limited by the small number of donors.

Healthy HIV-negative adults with no recently reported acute infections or vaccinations were included as donors. Every donor was a Caucasian adult living in Nashville, Tennessee, USA. CD4+ T cells were enriched by magnetic negative selection; naive cells were then positively selected on CD45RA, and the negative fraction formed the memory subset. After blood collection by leukapheresis, PBMCs were isolated using Ficoll-Histopaque density gradient centrifugation and then cryopreserved in the vapor phase of liquid nitrogen. Analytical flow cytometry was used to check the purity and quantity of each magnetically sorted T cell population. Each sorted fraction had its genomic DNA isolated and then quantified by UV absorbance on a Nanodrop 2000c. As regards this clone: It lacks a known antigen. Base qualities are not at hand, and no much larger clone is one base apart. At the DNA level, this CDR3 is encoded by other sequences in the same sample as well.

The CDR3 runs 14 residues from the cysteine to the phenylalanine. Of the read, only the CDR3 DNA is kept; its 42 bases are in frame from base 1. V loses 0 bases, J loses 6 bases, and the germline ends lie 13 bases apart. For CDR1 and CDR2, the germline V gene lists SGHDT and YYEEEE. Using the deep immunoSEQ assay, TCR CDR3 regions were amplified from genomic DNA by multiplex PCR. Genomic DNA extracted from each cell subset was distributed evenly over all wells of several immunoSEQ 96-well plates, and each plate served as one replicate. Each replicate PCR for sorted subsets received approximately 200 ng genomic DNA, equal to 30,000 or so T cell genomes. The purified libraries were quantified using a Qubit 3.0 fluorometer, sized with a Bioanalyzer 2100, and then quantified again using the KAPA Library Quantification kit. Every immunoSEQ 96-well plate was sequenced on a separate single-read 150-cycle Illumina NextSeq 550 flow cell. The published analysis was carried out like this. Because the immunoSEQ output held only junctional sequences and lacked quality scores, the filtering could not match the filtering applied to full-length reads. Sequences were annotated with PyIR, a Python wrapper for IgBLAST v1.9, using IMGT germline references to assign V/J genes and CDR3. Reads were removed for weak V/J assignments (E-value above 1e-6), missing CDR3, stop codons, out-of-frame junctions, or ambiguous translated residues. V3J clonotypes were defined as sequences sharing an identical inferred V gene, J gene, and CDR3 amino acid sequence. The percentage overlap between two repertoires was calculated by dividing the number of shared unique clonotypes by the size of the smaller repertoire. Repertoire richness was assessed with RTK rarefaction, the Chao1 estimator, and Recon v2.1 estimates of unobserved clonotypes. For all TCRbeta clonotypes obtained by the gDNA method from several donors, generation probabilities were computed with OLGA. TCRdb took this table from immuneACCESS and kept in-frame rearrangements with V and J called. Such tables lack part of the clones; where checked against another copy, unresolved V genes explain under half of the gap, and the rest is unexplained. That table furnishes V, J and clone size, whereas the DNA furnished D and trimming. This sample lists some 2,500,000 clones; around 92% were detected once. The ten largest make up about 0.36% of the sample.

Recombination linked TRBV5-6 to TRBJ2-7; TRBD1 might be the D gene, on 5 matching bases. Sequencing input: naive CD4+ T cells from PBMCs. The sample's cell subset or site label, decoded: CD45RA+ positively selected. This TCR was sampled from a man between 18 and 35 years old in good health. Some clones in this sample may be carry-over from other donors' samples. The CDR3: CASSLGQGIGEQYF. In nucleotides, the sequence is TGTGCCAGCAGCTTGGGGCAGGGTATCGGCGAGCAGTACTTC. Where the CDR3 stops, the reference TRBV5-6 and TRBJ2-7 genes take over; the full variable domain is DAGVTQSPTHLIKTRGQQVTLRCSPKSGHDTVSWYQQALGQGPQFIFQYYEEEERQRGNFPDRFSGHQFPNYSSELNVNALLLGDSALYLCASSLGQGIGEQYFGPGTRLTVT.